This T cell receptor (beta chain) was recorded in a study of monozygotic twins with cystic fibrosis (dated by TCRdb to the early 2020s). Notes on the research overall: Barcoded libraries were made from 3 to 3.5 micrograms of fragmented DNA using about 14 PCR cycles. Twins were ranked among around 1,000 cohort participants for weight-for-height and FEVPerc (FEV1 disease centile) at the day of blood sampling. The cohort comprised ten female and six male twin pairs aged roughly 2.0 to 40 years, median about 9.4 years, mostly children and adolescents. Data for three of the twin pairs had been reported previously in another context. TCR beta repertoires were compared within and between 16 monozygotic twin pairs with cystic fibrosis so that genetic influence on V and J gene usage could be assessed.

As for this clone: It lacks a known antigen. Within one base of it there is no much larger clone, and no base qualities were kept.

TCR beta CDR3 regions were amplified by multiplex PCR with the immunoSEQ immune profiling system according to the manufacturer's instructions. An Illumina NextSeq system was used to carry out the sequencing. Concerning the study's data processing: The immunoSEQ Analyzer platform handled processing of the sequence data, and clonality was calculated by taking the square root of Simpson's index of productive rearrangements. Jensen-Shannon distance served as the measure of similarity in V and J usage, while OLGA was used to compute CDR3 generation probabilities. The immuneACCESS database (August 2020) and VDJdb (December 2020) were searched for shared CDR3 sequences. In its TCRdb copy, this immuneACCESS table keeps in-frame sequences only and misses some clones. Where compared with another copy, unresolved V genes explain less than half of these, and the others have no known cause. That table is the source of V, J and clone size, and D and trimming were worked out from the DNA. The sample records 34,000 or so clones, under 95% of which are singletons. Of the sample, 0.8% to 1% falls within the top ten clones.

As encoded in the germline V gene, CDR1 is SGHRS while CDR2 is YFSETQ. The CDR3 measures 13 amino acids from cysteine to phenylalanine. The only DNA kept is the CDR3, 39 bases in frame from the first base. Trimming costs V 4 bases and J 7 bases, and their ends lie 15 bases apart. The paper as a whole reports these results and caveats: The cohort was small, and no association was found between shared CDR3 numbers and age, concordance or disease severity. Simpson clonality was found to be generally low (median approximately 0.0096), suggesting a naive-dominated repertoire, although higher clonality was observed in the most severely affected patients. The greatest similarity to the co-twin was observed for V gene usage in 13 of 16 pairs and for J usage in 8 of 16 pairs, which suggested genetic constraints. Nucleotide-identical clonotype sharing was significantly higher within monozygotic CF twin pairs than between unrelated CF individuals (P = 0.000026, Mann-Whitney).

The twin pairs came from the European Cystic Fibrosis Twin and Sibling Study Cohort, which recruited patients from 150 to 200 CF clinics across 14 European countries. Zygosity and CFTR genotype were verified in-house, with zygosity tested by multiplex PCR of nine short tandem repeat loci. Each twin gave a peripheral blood sample, and clinical parameters were documented on that same day of blood sampling. Phenol/chloroform extraction was used to isolate genomic DNA from peripheral blood cells, and the DNA was then kept in TE buffer at 4 degrees C. Sequenced: blood. The receptor comes from a girl aged 2-10 years with cystic fibrosis. The chain is encoded by TRBV5-1 joined to TRBJ2-7; too little of a D gene remains to name it. The CDR3 here reads CASSLLQGREQYF. Here is the DNA: TGCGCCAGCAGCCTCTTACAAGGACGGGAGCAGTACTTC.